The T cell receptor beta chain under discussion was sequenced for a study of T cell repertoires in cytomegalovirus infection. Across the whole study: CMV epitopes in the study were HLA-C-restricted (recently identified) and HLA-B-restricted (well studied). Public TCR beta signature analysis indicated the presence of both CMV infection and matching HLA type.

Study results and caveats: There were HLA-C-restricted CMV-specific TCR beta clonotypes dominating the ex vivo response. Carriers of CMV plus the relevant HLA were identified by cumulative public TCR beta family frequency.

TCRdb re-called the reads with MiXCR, one entry per CDR3 protein. The sample lists roughly 150,000 distinct CDR3 sequences, about 22% occurring once. Germline values: CDR1 SGHVS, CDR2 FQNEAQ. CDR3 length: 16 residues. With 6 bases removed from V and 6 bases from J, the gap between germline ends came to 20 bases. For this clonotype: Its antigen is unknown.

The rearrangement joins TRBV7-8 to TRBJ2-2, with D possibly matching TRBD2 (5 bases). This sample comprised CD8+ T cells from cultured PBMCs, obtained from culture after CMV antigen stimulation. The receptor comes from a human donor in good health (CMV status not recorded). Some clones in this sample may be carry-over from other donors' samples. Here the CDR3 reads CASRKKSALEAGELFF. The CDR3 nucleotides are TGTGCCAGCAGAAAAAAGTCGGCCCTGGAGGCCGGGGAGCTGTTTTTT.